The 21 T cell receptor beta chains in this list originate from one sample, sequenced in a study of T cell responses to AZD1222 COVID-19 vaccine. The method was immunoSEQ multiplex PCR; TCRdb's version includes in-frame clones alone and lacks a portion of them. The sample includes about 56,000 clones, 75% to 90% seen only once; the top ten take around 16%. The specimen comprised peripheral blood, sampled on day 0 of AZD1222 vaccination. The receptor source for this set is an adult in good health.

This clone occurred a few times. The J gene is TRBJ1-5, the V gene TRBV27; 8 bases are a match to TRBD1. Per germline, CDR1 MNHEY and CDR2 SMNVEV (reference sequence). The length of the CDR3 is 15 residues. With 5 bases clipped from V and 5 bases from J, the junction kept 8 bases outside the gene matches. CDR3 bases: TGTGCCAGCAGTCCCGCGGACAGGGTTGATCAGCCCCAGCATTTT. It is translated as CASSPADRVDQPQHF.

This CDR3 is CASSWPGSRNEQFF. The CDR3 nucleotides read TGTGCCAGCAGCTGGCCAGGTAGCCGCAATGAGCAGTTCTTC. The chain links TRBV7-2 to TRBJ2-1, with unresolved D. Germline values: CDR1 SGHTA, CDR2 FQGNSA. This CDR3 region has 14 residues. With 4 bases removed from V and 6 bases from J, the gap between germline ends came to 13 bases.

This sequence joins TRBV28 and TRBJ1-2; unclear D gene. CDR3 length: 12 amino acids. CDR1 and CDR2 from the germline V gene are MDHEN and SYDVKM. V was trimmed by 7 bases and J by 5 bases, leaving 11 bases between them. CDR3 protein: CASTKEWYGYTF. In nucleotides, the CDR3 is TGTGCCAGCACCAAGGAATGGTATGGCTACACCTTC.

The rearrangement links TRBV28 to TRBJ1-2; D perhaps matches TRBD1 (5 bases). This CDR3 has 13 amino acids. Trimming left V 8 bases short and J 4 bases short, with 14 bases between. Germline V gene lookup returns CDR1 MDHEN and CDR2 SYDVKM. The CDR3 coding sequence is TGTGCCAGCGGAACGGGACTCTCCTATGGCTACACCTTC. Its protein product is CASGTGLSYGYTF.

The chain combines TRBV4-2 with TRBJ2-2; D remains ambiguous. Trimming took off 5 bases at V and 3 bases at J, with 10 bases between the two ends. The CDR3 is 14 amino acids. Germline V gene lookup returns CDR1 LGHNA and CDR2 YNFKEQ. The CDR3 protein is CASSGGEDTGELFF. The CDR3 DNA sequence: TGTGCCAGCAGCGGCGGCGAGGACACCGGGGAGCTGTTTTTT.

The chain links TRBV11-2 to TRBJ1-5, with 7 nucleotides matching TRBD1. CDR1 and CDR2 from the germline V gene are SGHAT and FQNNGV. Germline trimming cut 4 bases from V and 3 bases from J; bases unmatched to any gene: 9. The CDR3 has 16 amino acids. The CDR3: CASSSLTGKYNQPQHF. In DNA, the CDR3 is TGTGCCAGCAGCTCATTGACAGGGAAATACAATCAGCCCCAGCATTTT.

This rearrangement joins TRBV3-1 (or the pseudogene TRBV3-2) to TRBJ2-1; the D is unclear. Germline-derived CDR1 and CDR2 are LGHDT and YNNKEL (reference sequence). V was pared by 3 bases and J by 5 bases, with 20 bases between. The CDR3 loop spans 17 amino acids. CDR3 nucleotides: TGTGCCAGCAGCCACTTTTATCCCTTCCATTCCGACAATGAGCAGTTCTTC. Translating it yields CASSHFYPFHSDNEQFF.

V is TRBV29-1 and J is TRBJ1-6; maybe TRBD1 (6 bases). V was cut by 5 bases and J by 9 bases, with 14 bases left in between. Germline CDR1 is SQVTM and CDR2 is ANQGSEA. The CDR3 totals 13 residues. CDR3 DNA: TGCAGCGTTAGTTCAGGGGCCGGTTCACCCCTCCACTTT. Its protein product is CSVSSGAGSPLHF.

V is TRBV28 and J is TRBJ1-6; D ambiguous. CDR1 is MDHEN, CDR2 SYDVKM, per germline. The CDR3 is made up of 11 amino acids. V was cut by 4 bases and J by 9 bases, with 4 bases left in between. The CDR3 here is CASSSRSPLHF. CDR3 DNA sequence: TGTGCCAGCAGTTCCCGTTCACCCCTCCACTTT.

The CDR3 loop is CASSFKSYEQYF. CDR3 bases: TGTGCCAGCAGCTTCAAGTCCTACGAGCAGTACTTC. V gene TRBV7-2 combines with J gene TRBJ2-7; the D is unclear. V lost 3 bases and J 1 base, leaving 4 bases between the germline ends. The CDR3 is 12 amino acids. The germline gives CDR1 SGHTA, CDR2 FQGNSA.

This clone was counted once. This chain links TRBV7-6 with TRBJ2-3, with a possible D match to TRBD1 (6 bases). The length of the CDR3 is 17 residues. Trimming left V 0 bases short and J 0 bases short, with 13 bases between. Germline V CDR1 and CDR2: SGHVS, FNYEAQ. CDR3 region: CASSLALVRGSTDTQYF. The CDR3 bases are TGTGCCAGCAGCTTAGCATTGGTCAGGGGTAGCACAGATACGCAGTATTTT.

Only one count was recorded for this clone. The chain couples TRBV12-3 or TRBV12-4 to TRBJ2-3; D is unclear. CDR3 size: 10 residues. Trimming cost V 5 bases and J 11 bases, with 8 bases left between them. The CDR3 DNA sequence: TGTGCCAGCAGTGGAATCGGGCAGTATTTT. It is translated as CASSGIGQYF.

The rearrangement joins TRBV6-6 to TRBJ2-5; TRBD2 matches 7 bases. V shed 0 bases, J shed 5 bases, and the junction held 6 bases outside the gene matches. CDR1 MNHNY and CDR2 SVGAGI come from the germline V gene (reference sequence). The CDR3 totals 15 residues. The CDR3, as DNA: TGTGCCAGCAGTTACTCGATTAGGGGAGGGGAGACCCAGTACTTC. This codes for CASSYSIRGGETQYF.

The V gene is TRBV5-1, the J gene TRBJ1-6; no firm D call. Trimming left V 4 bases short and J 6 bases short, with 11 bases between. The CDR3 runs 14 residues. The V gene's germline CDR1 is SGHRS and CDR2 YFSETQ. The CDR3 spells CASSRGDPNSPLHF. In nucleotides, the CDR3 is TGCGCCAGCAGCCGTGGAGATCCTAATTCACCCCTCCACTTT. Full variable domain (rest looked up from reference TRBV5-1 and TRBJ1-6): KAGVTQTPRYLIKTRGQQVTLSCSPISGHRSVSWYQQTPGQGLQFLFEYFSETQRNKGNFPGRFSGRQFSNSRSEMNVSTLELGDSALYLCASSRGDPNSPLHFGNGTRLTVT.

The rearrangement joins TRBV4-1 to TRBJ2-4; D gene uncertain. Per germline, CDR1 MGHRA and CDR2 YSYEKL. V lost 0 bases and J 0 bases, leaving 15 bases between the germline ends. The CDR3 runs 18 residues. CDR3 DNA sequence: TGCGCCAGCAGCCAAGATTTGAGAGCGCAACTAGCCAAAAACATTCAGTACTTC. Residues: CASSQDLRAQLAKNIQYF.

The chain joins TRBV6-5 to TRBJ2-1, with a possible D match to TRBD1 (5 bases). The germline V gene encodes CDR1 MNHEY and CDR2 SVGAGI. The V end was cut by 5 bases, the J end by 3 bases, with 11 bases between. The CDR3 is 14 amino acids. The CDR3 DNA sequence: TGTGCCAGCAGTCCAGGGTTTAACTACAATGAGCAGTTCTTC. It translates to CASSPGFNYNEQFF.

The chain combines TRBV2 with TRBJ2-7, with a weak D call TRBD1 (6 bases). The CDR3 extends over 13 amino acids. Germline V gene sequence: CDR1 SNHLY, CDR2 FYNNEI. V lost 5 bases and J lost 6, with 14 bases in between. The CDR3 nucleotides read TGTGCCAGCAGTACAGGGATAGGAGGCGAGCAGTACTTC. It is translated as CASSTGIGGEQYF.

This clone was counted a single time. The rearrangement links TRBV28 to TRBJ1-1; D uncertain. Germline assignment: CDR1 MDHEN and CDR2 SYDVKM. Trimming took 8 bases from V and 6 from J, leaving 13 bases between them. This CDR3 has 12 amino acids. CDR3 sequence reads: CASSYGVPEAFF. CDR3 coding DNA: TGTGCCAGCTCCTACGGGGTTCCTGAAGCTTTCTTT.

The chain joins TRBV18 to TRBJ1-4; possible D gene TRBD1, 6 bases. Germline V gene lookup returns CDR1 KGHSH and CDR2 LQKENI. The CDR3 runs to 13 residues. Trimming shortened V by 5 bases and J by 4 bases, and 8 bases separated the two germline ends. CDR3 bases: TGTGCCAGCTCAGGACAGTTTAATGAAAAACTGTTTTTT. It yields the protein CASSGQFNEKLFF. Together with reference TRBV18 and TRBJ1-4, the CDR3 gives the full variable domain: NAGVMQNPRHLVRRRGQEARLRCSPMKGHSHVYWYRQLPEEGLKFMVYLQKENIIDESGMPKERFSAEFPKEGPSILRIQQVVRGDSAAYFCASSGQFNEKLFFGSGTQLSVL.

This clone is a singleton in its sample. The chain carries TRBV3-1 (or the pseudogene TRBV3-2) and TRBJ1-4, with D perhaps matching TRBD1 (5 bases). The CDR3 is 13 amino acids. V was shortened by 1 base and J by 10 bases, with 10 bases between the two germline ends. Germline assignment: CDR1 LGHDT and CDR2 YNNKEL (reference sequence). The chain's CDR3 is CASSQAGRGKLFF. CDR3 DNA sequence: TGTGCCAGCAGCCAAGCAGGGAGGGGAAAACTGTTTTTT.

V is TRBV20-1 and J is TRBJ2-7, with D perhaps assigned TRBD1 or TRBD2 (6 bases each). The V gene lost 3 bases and the J gene lost 9 bases, with 18 bases spanning the gap. Germline CDR1 and CDR2: DFQATT and SNEGSKA (reference sequence). The CDR3 covers 13 residues. The CDR3 region is CSASELGGYGQYF. The CDR3 DNA is TGCAGTGCTAGTGAGTTGGGGGGCTATGGGCAGTACTTC.